Below, 19 T cell receptor beta chains from the same sample are listed, as sequenced in a study of spatial heterogeneity in lung cancer. TCRdb re-analysed the 5' RACE reads in MiXCR, keeping a single row per CDR3 protein. The sample contains about 39,000 distinct CDR3 sequences, around 5.5% of which appear only once. Time point here: sample taken at primary tumor resection. Researchers sequenced whole RNA taken from tumor, nontumor lung or frozen PBMC without sorting. This specimen consisted of PBMCs, obtained at surgery. The receptors stem from a male donor with early-stage non-small cell lung cancer.

This clonotype was observed at least ten times. The chain uses TRBV6-2 or TRBV6-3 and TRBJ1-6; 10 positions agree with TRBD1. Germline V CDR1 and CDR2: MNHEY, SVGEGT. Trimming removed 4 bases from V and 6 bases from J; junction bases left unmatched: 6. CDR3 size: 16 residues. The CDR3 loop is CASSSGQGVGNSPLHF. The CDR3 DNA reads TGTGCCAGCAGTTCCGGACAGGGGGTTGGTAATTCACCCCTCCACTTT.

This clonotype was observed once. The V call is TRBV3-1, the J call TRBJ1-1; the D is unclear. Trimming removed 4 bases at V and 6 bases at J, with 12 bases between. This CDR3 contains 13 residues. Germline values: CDR1 LGHDT, CDR2 YNNKEL (reference sequence). CDR3: CASSRVQRAEAFF. The CDR3, as DNA: TGTGCCAGCAGCCGCGTCCAGAGGGCTGAAGCTTTCTTT. Full variable domain (outside the CDR3, taken from reference TRBV3-1 and TRBJ1-1): DTAVSQTPKYLVTQMGNDKSIKCEQNLGHDTMYWYKQDSKKFLKIMFSYNNKELIINETVPNRFSPKSPDKAHLNLHINSLELGDSAVYFCASSRVQRAEAFFGQGTRLTVV.

This clonotype has ten or more counts. This chain links TRBV20-1 with TRBJ1-6, with no clear D. Trimming cost V 4 bases and J 7 bases, with 11 bases left between them. CDR1 and CDR2 (germline): DFQATT, SNEGSKA (reference sequence). The CDR3 sequence is 13 residues long. In DNA form, the CDR3 reads TGCAGTGCTAATGTGGTAACCAATTCACCCCTCCACTTT. The encoded protein is CSANVVTNSPLHF.

Ten or more counts support this clonotype. The V gene is TRBV11-2, the J gene TRBJ2-5, with a weak D call TRBD1 (5 bases). There are 13 residues in the CDR3. From germline, CDR1 is SGHAT and CDR2 FQNNGV. Trimming left V 5 bases short and J 2 bases short, with 9 bases between. The CDR3 region is CASSKQVQETQYF. CDR3 in DNA: TGTGCCAGCAGCAAACAGGTTCAAGAGACCCAGTACTTC.

This clonotype was counted many times. The chain has TRBV6-1 and TRBJ1-1; D might be TRBD1 (5 bases). This CDR3 spans 15 amino acids. Trimming removed 2 bases at V and 6 bases at J, with 16 bases between. The germline V gene has CDR1 MNHNS and CDR2 SASEGT. The CDR3: CASSEIGHGTSEAFF. The CDR3 DNA follows: TGTGCCAGCAGTGAAATCGGACACGGCACCTCTGAAGCTTTCTTT.

This clonotype was seen repeatedly, ten times or more. The chain is built from TRBV12-3 or TRBV12-4 and TRBJ1-3, with a weak D call TRBD1 (6 bases). V lost 3 bases to trimming and J lost 2 bases, with 11 bases between them. There are 15 residues in the CDR3. The CDR3 loop is CASSLAGETGNTIYF. DNA of the CDR3: TGTGCCAGCAGTTTGGCAGGGGAGACTGGAAACACCATATATTTT.

This clonotype showed up many times. The V and J genes are TRBV10-3 and TRBJ2-7; 9 positions agree with TRBD1. CDR1 and CDR2 (germline): ENHRY, SYGVKD. This CDR3 is built from 14 residues. Unmatched junction bases numbered 6, after V lost 5 bases and J lost 4 bases. The DNA of the CDR3 is TGTGCCATCAGTAGGGGACAGGGTTTGTACGAGCAGTACTTC. It specifies CAISRGQGLYEQYF.

This clonotype appeared many times. The V and J genes are TRBV6-5 and TRBJ2-1, with unresolved D. V was trimmed by 6 bases and J by 2 bases, leaving 11 bases between them. The CDR3 is 14 amino acids. Germline V gene sequence: CDR1 MNHEY, CDR2 SVGAGI. DNA of the CDR3: TGTGCCAGCAGCCAGCACGATACCTACAATGAGCAGTTCTTC. It specifies CASSQHDTYNEQFF.

This clonotype has a count of ten or more. The chain links TRBV5-6 to TRBJ2-3; D remains ambiguous. Trimming took 4 bases from V and 6 from J, leaving 15 bases between them. Germline loops: CDR1 SGHDT, CDR2 YYEEEE. This CDR3 is 14 amino acids long. The CDR3: CASSGWAVSDTQYF. In DNA, the CDR3 is TGTGCCAGCAGCGGGTGGGCTGTAAGCGATACGCAGTATTTT.

V and J are TRBV10-3 and TRBJ2-1; possibly TRBD1 or TRBD2 for D (7 bases each). Germline CDR1 ENHRY, CDR2 SYGVKD. This CDR3 region has 16 residues. V lost 3 bases and J lost 6, with 18 bases in between. The CDR3 DNA reads TGTGCCATCAGTGACCCGACTAGCAGGGGGGCCAATGAGCAGTTCTTC. Protein product: CAISDPTSRGANEQFF.

The J gene is TRBJ2-2, the V gene TRBV5-1; D ambiguous. This CDR3 spans 14 amino acids. Trimming removed 3 bases from V and 5 bases from J, with 11 bases in between. Germline V gene data show CDR1 as SGHRS and CDR2 as YFSETQ. The DNA for the CDR3 is TGCGCCAGCAGCTCCCGGGTGGGGACCGGGGAGCTGTTTTTT. Translation gives CASSSRVGTGELFF.

Only a few counts were recorded for this clonotype. J is TRBJ2-1 and V is TRBV20-1; D remains unclear. Trimming stripped 6 bases from V and 7 bases from J, with 10 bases between. CDR1 is DFQATT, CDR2 SNEGSKA, per germline (reference sequence). The length of the CDR3 is 11 residues. The CDR3 here is CSATRVNEQFF. For the CDR3, the DNA is TGCAGTGCGACACGGGTGAATGAGCAGTTCTTC.

Many counts were recorded for this clonotype. The V gene is TRBV11-3, the J gene TRBJ2-1, with TRBD2 matching over 8 bases. V was clipped by 5 bases and J by 0 bases; unmatched bases: 6. Germline values: CDR1 SGHNT, CDR2 YENEEA. CDR3 length equals 16 residues. DNA of the CDR3: TGTGCCAGCAGCCCATTACTAGCGGACTCCTACAATGAGCAGTTCTTC. It translates to CASSPLLADSYNEQFF. The entire variable domain, with the rest obtained from reference TRBV11-3 and TRBJ2-1, is as follows: EAGVVQSPRYKIIEKKQPVAFWCNPISGHNTLYWYLQNLGQGPELLIRYENEEAVDDSQLPKDRFSAERLKGVDSTLKIQPAELGDSAVYLCASSPLLADSYNEQFFGPGTRLTVL.

This chain joins TRBV4-1 and TRBJ1-4; 7 bases agree with TRBD1. With V trimmed by 1 base and J by 5 bases, 10 bases remained unmatched. The CDR3 is made up of 17 amino acids. CDR1 MGHRA and CDR2 YSYEKL come from the germline V gene. The CDR3 region is CASSQARFGQENEKLFF. CDR3 nucleotides: TGCGCCAGCAGCCAAGCCCGTTTTGGACAGGAGAATGAAAAACTGTTTTTT.

This clonotype was seen many times. DNA of the CDR3: TGTGCCAGCACCTACAGGGCCGGGGAGCTGTTTTTT. This gives the protein CASTYRAGELFF. The rearrangement links TRBV12-3 or TRBV12-4 to TRBJ2-2, with a weak D call TRBD1 (6 bases). The V gene lost 7 bases and the J gene lost 6 bases, with 9 bases spanning the gap. This CDR3 contains 12 residues.

This clonotype was observed a handful of times. The rearrangement links TRBV28 to TRBJ2-1; TRBD1 agrees at 9 bases. The V gene end was trimmed by 5 bases and the J gene end by 7 bases; junction bases not matched to a gene: 12. This CDR3 has 16 amino acids. Germline V CDR1 and CDR2: MDHEN, SYDVKM. CDR3 sequence: CASSAPPGTGNNEQFF. The CDR3 nucleotides are TGTGCCAGCAGTGCCCCACCCGGGACAGGGAATAATGAGCAGTTCTTC.

This clonotype was detected many times. The rearrangement uses TRBV7-3 and TRBJ2-7; 12 bases are a match to TRBD2. V shed 4 bases and J 5 bases; nucleotides not matched to a gene: 6. The CDR3 is 15 residues long. Germline values: CDR1 SGHTA, CDR2 FQGTGA. The CDR3 nucleotides read TGTGCCAGCAGCTCTCGGACTAGCGGGGTTGACGAGCAGTACTTC. Protein sequence: CASSSRTSGVDEQYF.

This clonotype was counted once. The chain recombines TRBV19 with TRBJ2-7, with D possibly matching TRBD2 (7 bases). Germline values: CDR1 LNHDA, CDR2 SQIVND (reference sequence). The CDR3 consists of 17 residues. V gave up 3 bases and J gave up 4 bases, with 22 bases separating them. Here the CDR3 reads CASSIPIQSRGRYEQYF. The CDR3, as DNA: TGTGCCAGTAGTATCCCGATTCAATCGCGGGGGCGGTACGAGCAGTACTTC.

This clonotype has a count of ten or more. The CDR3 region has the DNA TGTGCCAGCAGTGATAGGGACAGGGGGCCTAACACTGAAGCTTTCTTT. Translated, it gives CASSDRDRGPNTEAFF. The chain uses TRBV2 and TRBJ1-1, with TRBD1 identical over 12 bases. The junction had 4 bases not matched to a gene; V was cut back by 3 bases and J by 2 bases. Germline V lookup: CDR1 SNHLY, CDR2 FYNNEI. The CDR3 has 16 residues.